This T cell receptor beta chain was identified in a study of T-cell reconstitution after alpha-beta-depleted transplantation in children. Unique molecular identifiers were incorporated when the TCRbeta library was constructed. Via MiXCR, TCRdb re-called the PCR reads, giving one row per CDR3 protein. The data show almost 500,000 distinct CDR3 sequences, under 12% seen once. This clonotype was counted only a few times. The antigen is not known. Whole-study results and caveats: About two months after transplant, alpha-beta T cells reportedly came from several hundred expanded graft clones. High day-60 TCRbeta diversity in some patients came from surviving recipient T cells and thymic progenitors. The main origin of T-cell counts and diversity one year after transplant was newly produced T cells.

This CDR3 spans 15 amino acids. The germline CDR1 and CDR2 sequences are LGHNA and YSLEER. V lost 0 bases to trimming and J lost 8 bases; unmatched junction nucleotides: 3. The rearrangement joins TRBV4-3 to TRBJ2-7; 14 bases line up with TRBD2. This specimen consisted of PBMCs, obtained before TCRalphabeta/CD19-depleted stem cell transplant. The TCR comes from a child aged 2 to 10 with inherited bone marrow failure, due to receive a stem cell transplant. CDR3: CASSQDRLAGGKQYF. CDR3 sequence (DNA): TGCGCCAGCAGCCAAGACCGACTAGCGGGGGGGAAGCAGTACTTC.